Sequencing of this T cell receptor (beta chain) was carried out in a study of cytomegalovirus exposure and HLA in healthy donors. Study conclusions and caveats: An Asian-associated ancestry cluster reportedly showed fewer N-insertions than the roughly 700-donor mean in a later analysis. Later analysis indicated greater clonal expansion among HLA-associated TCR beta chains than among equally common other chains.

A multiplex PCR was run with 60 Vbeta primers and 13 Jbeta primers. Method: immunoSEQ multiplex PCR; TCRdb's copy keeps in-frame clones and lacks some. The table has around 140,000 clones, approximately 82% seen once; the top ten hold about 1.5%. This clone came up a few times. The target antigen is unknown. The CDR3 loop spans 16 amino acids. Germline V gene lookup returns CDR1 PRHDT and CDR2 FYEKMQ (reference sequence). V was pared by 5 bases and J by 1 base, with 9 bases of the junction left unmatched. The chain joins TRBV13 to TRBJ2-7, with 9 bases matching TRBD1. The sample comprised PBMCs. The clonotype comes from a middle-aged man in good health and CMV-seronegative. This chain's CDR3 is CASSRERGTGSYEQYF. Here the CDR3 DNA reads TGTGCCAGCAGCCGCGAGCGCGGGACAGGGTCCTACGAGCAGTACTTC. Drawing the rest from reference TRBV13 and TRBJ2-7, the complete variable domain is AAGVIQSPRHLIKEKRETATLKCYPIPRHDTVYWYQQGPGQDPQFLISFYEKMQSDKGSIPDRFSAQQFSDYHSELNMSSLELGDSALYFCASSRERGTGSYEQYFGPGTRLTVT.